Below, 26 T cell receptor beta chains from the same sample are listed, as sequenced in a study of cytomegalovirus exposure and HLA in healthy donors. The PCR contained 60 Vbeta and 13 Jbeta primers. Libraries were prepared by immunoSEQ multiplex PCR; TCRdb keeps only in-frame clonotypes and omits some of them. The data hold about 100,000 clones, with less than 85% observed a single time. Sequenced material: PBMCs. The receptor set was obtained from a man between 40 and 49 years old in good health and CMV-seronegative.

The chain uses TRBV5-1 and TRBJ2-6; D gene unclear. This CDR3 contains 15 residues. Between the trimmed V and J ends, which lost 3 bases and 2 bases, there was a span of 9 bases. Germline V gene lookup returns CDR1 SGHRS and CDR2 YFSETQ. This CDR3 is CASSSSLTGANVLTF. The DNA of the CDR3 is TGCGCCAGCAGCTCCAGTTTAACTGGGGCCAACGTCCTGACTTTC.

This chain links TRBV6-5 with TRBJ2-5, with TRBD1 identical over 10 bases. The DNA end favors TRBJ2-7, so the J call may be wrong. Germline V gene sequence: CDR1 MNHEY, CDR2 SVGAGI. The CDR3 is 15 amino acids. CDR3 residues: CASTGRGTGVYEQYF. The CDR3 nucleotides are TGTGCCAGCACCGGGCGCGGGACAGGGGTTTACGAGCAGTACTTC.

In its sample, this clone was seen a few times. The rearrangement uses TRBV15 and TRBJ2-2; D may be TRBD1 (6 bases). From germline, CDR1 is LNHNV and CDR2 YYDKDF (reference sequence). The CDR3 is made up of 18 amino acids. V was pared by 4 bases and J by 0 bases, with 18 bases between. Here the CDR3 DNA reads TGTGCCACCAGCATAAGCACACCCGGGACAACGAACACCGGGGAGCTGTTTTTT. Translated, it gives CATSISTPGTTNTGELFF.

This chain links TRBV5-1 with TRBJ1-2; TRBD1 aligns across 7 bases. Trimming took 4 bases from V and 0 from J; bases not matched to a gene: 9. Germline V lookup: CDR1 SGHRS, CDR2 YFSETQ. The CDR3 extends over 16 amino acids. The DNA of the CDR3 is TGCGCCAGCAGCCCCTTTGAGGGGGCTACTAACTATGGCTACACCTTC. This sequence encodes CASSPFEGATNYGYTF.

The rearrangement joins TRBV4-1 to TRBJ1-2; D is unresolved. Germline assignment: CDR1 MGHRA and CDR2 YSYEKL. The V end was cut by 0 bases, the J end by 0 bases, with 14 bases between. The CDR3 is made up of 17 amino acids. The CDR3 coding sequence is TGCGCCAGCAGCCAAGACCCCGGCAGGCAGACTAACTATGGCTACACCTTC. Translated, it gives CASSQDPGRQTNYGYTF.

This clone turned up a few times. The chain couples TRBV11-2 to TRBJ1-2, with D tentatively TRBD1 (6 bases). Germline CDR1 reads SGHAT; CDR2 reads FQNNGV. V was trimmed by 5 bases and J by 3 bases, leaving 22 bases between them. This CDR3 has 17 amino acids. The CDR3 reads CASSLWTAQTNYYGYTF. CDR3 DNA: TGTGCCAGCAGCCTATGGACAGCTCAAACTAACTACTATGGCTACACCTTC.

V usage is TRBV9 and J usage is TRBJ2-4; D is uncertain. The CDR3 contains 16 residues. CDR1 is SGDLS, CDR2 YYNGEE, per germline. Trimming removed 0 bases from V and 1 base from J, with 11 bases in between. CDR3 sequence reads: CASSVGVSQAKNIQYF. CDR3 DNA sequence: TGTGCCAGCAGCGTAGGGGTTAGCCAGGCCAAAAACATTCAGTACTTC.

J is TRBJ1-2 and V is TRBV5-1; 9 bases match TRBD1. Trimming cost V 4 bases and J 4 bases; bases outside gene matches: 14. The V gene's germline CDR1 is SGHRS and CDR2 YFSETQ. The CDR3 loop spans 17 amino acids. As DNA, the CDR3 is TGCGCCAGCAGCCCGGGGGACAGGGTAAGACGCGGCTATGGCTACACCTTC. Amino acids: CASSPGDRVRRGYGYTF.

In this sample, this clone turned up once. The chain has TRBV29-1 and TRBJ1-5; D may be TRBD1 (5 bases). Germline CDR1 is SQVTM and CDR2 is ANQGSEA. V gave up 4 bases and J gave up 2 bases, with 9 bases separating them. CDR3 length: 13 amino acids. The CDR3 loop reads CSVVETGNQPQHF. In nucleotides, the CDR3 is TGCAGCGTTGTTGAGACAGGCAATCAGCCCCAGCATTTT.

The chain is built from TRBV7-2 and TRBJ2-5, with 10 nucleotides matching TRBD2. V was clipped by 5 bases and J by 1 base; unmatched bases: 10. The CDR3 extends over 17 amino acids. The germline V gene encodes CDR1 SGHTA and CDR2 FQGNSA. CDR3 residues: CASSPPLAGAFQETQYF. The CDR3 region has the DNA TGTGCCAGCAGCCCCCCTCTAGCGGGGGCCTTCCAAGAGACCCAGTACTTC.

The chain carries TRBV21-1 and TRBJ1-4; the DNA was not used to check the table's D call, TRBD1. TRBV21-1 is a recognized pseudogene. This CDR3 contains 16 residues. DNA for the CDR3: TGTGCCAGCAGCGACGACAGGGGGGGAAATAATGAAAAACTGTTTTTT. This codes for CASSDDRGGNNEKLFF.

The chain is built from TRBV7-2 and TRBJ2-3; possibly TRBD2 for D (6 bases). The germline V gene has CDR1 SGHTA and CDR2 FQGNSA. This CDR3 is built from 16 residues. Between the trimmed V and J ends, which lost 0 bases and 3 bases, there was a span of 13 bases. Written as DNA, the CDR3 is TGTGCCAGCAGCTTAGCGCTGGGGGGAGGTACAGATACGCAGTATTTT. Translating gives CASSLALGGGTDTQYF.

The V gene is TRBV6-6, the J gene TRBJ2-7; possible D gene TRBD2, 6 bases. Germline CDR1 is MNHNY and CDR2 is SVGAGI (reference sequence). This CDR3 has 14 residues. V was clipped by 0 bases and J by 6 bases, with 12 bases between them. In DNA form, the CDR3 reads TGTGCCAGCAGTTACTCTGAGTTGCGGGGCGAGCAGTACTTC. Its protein is CASSYSELRGEQYF.

The chain recombines TRBV9 with TRBJ2-7, with 12 bases that match TRBD2. CDR1 and CDR2 (germline): SGDLS, YYNGEE. This CDR3 has 16 residues. J was trimmed by 7 bases and V by 0 bases; bases with no gene match: 8. CDR3 bases: TGTGCCAGCAGCGTAGACCCGCTAGCGGGGGGGGGAGAGCAGTACTTC. Translated, it gives CASSVDPLAGGGEQYF.

The rearrangement uses TRBV6-6 and TRBJ2-1, with D perhaps matching TRBD2 (5 bases). The CDR3 spans 15 residues. Trimming removed 7 bases from V and 2 bases from J, with 15 bases in between. The germline CDR1 and CDR2 sequences are MNHNY and SVGAGI (reference sequence). CDR3 protein: CASISTLGAYNEQFF. The CDR3 DNA reads as TGTGCCAGCATCTCGACGCTGGGAGCCTACAATGAGCAGTTCTTC.

This clone was observed once. CDR3 in DNA: TGCGCCAGCAGCTTGGCCTTACAGCGGGGTACAGATACGCAGTATTTT. Amino acid sequence: CASSLALQRGTDTQYF. This sequence joins TRBV5-1 and TRBJ2-3; TRBD2 matches 7 bases. CDR3 length equals 16 residues. Trimming took 0 bases from V and 3 from J; bases not matched to a gene: 7. Germline V lookup: CDR1 SGHRS, CDR2 YFSETQ.

The chain carries TRBV10-1 and TRBJ2-7, with TRBD2 identical over 12 bases. V dropped 8 bases and J dropped 9; count of bases not matched to a gene: 5. This CDR3 comprises 12 residues. Germline CDR1 WNHNN, CDR2 SYGVQD (reference sequence). The CDR3 protein is CASGRTSGVQYF. The CDR3 DNA reads TGCGCCAGCGGTAGGACTAGCGGGGTGCAGTACTTC.

This sequence joins TRBV9 and TRBJ2-1; TRBD2 agrees at 9 bases. This CDR3 contains 16 residues. Germline V gene lookup returns CDR1 SGDLS and CDR2 YYNGEE. Trimming removed 3 bases from V and 4 bases from J; junction bases left unmatched: 8. CDR3 bases: TGTGCCAGCAGCGCATTAGCGGGGGCGGAGTACAATGAGCAGTTCTTC. Protein product: CASSALAGAEYNEQFF.

The chain is built from TRBV9 and TRBJ2-7; D possibly corresponds to TRBD2 (7 bases). The germline gives CDR1 SGDLS, CDR2 YYNGEE. V was shortened by 0 bases and J by 9 bases, with 28 bases between the two germline ends. The CDR3 length is 18 residues. The CDR3, as DNA: TGTGCCAGCAGCGTAGACGACCAAGGGGGGGGCCGCCGGGGACGGCAGTACTTC. Translated, it gives CASSVDDQGGGRRGRQYF.

The gene calls are TRBV27 and TRBJ2-1; tentatively, D is TRBD1 (6 bases). V was pared by 6 bases and J by 5 bases, with 14 bases between. The CDR3 runs 14 residues. Germline V CDR1 and CDR2: MNHEY, SMNVEV (reference sequence). CDR3 residues: CASSPSGADNEQFF. The CDR3 DNA reads as TGTGCCAGCAGCCCGTCAGGGGCCGACAATGAGCAGTTCTTC.

The gene calls are TRBV19 and TRBJ1-1; no clear D gene. V lost 3 bases and J 3 bases, leaving 14 bases between the germline ends. The germline gives CDR1 LNHDA, CDR2 SQIVND (reference sequence). The length of the CDR3 is 15 residues. The CDR3 sequence: CASSIWQLRDTEAFF. CDR3 DNA: TGTGCCAGTAGTATTTGGCAACTGAGGGACACTGAAGCTTTCTTT.

The chain uses TRBV12-5 and TRBJ2-5; 8 nucleotides line up with TRBD2. The CDR3 length is 15 residues. J gave up 4 bases and V 0 bases, and 4 bases lay outside the gene matches. In germline, CDR1 is LGHNT, CDR2 FRNRAP. This CDR3 is CASGLVREGRETQYF. In nucleotides, the CDR3 is TGTGCTAGTGGTTTGGTCCGGGAGGGTAGAGAGACCCAGTACTTC. Filled out from reference TRBV12-5 and TRBJ2-5, the complete variable domain reads DARVTQTPRHKVTEMGQEVTMRCQPILGHNTVFWYRQTMMQGLELLAYFRNRAPLDDSGMPKDRFSAEMPDATLATLKIQPSEPRDSAVYFCASGLVREGRETQYFGPGTRLLVL.

This clone was seen a single time. V and J are TRBV25-1 and TRBJ2-7; 7 nucleotides match TRBD1. CDR1 and CDR2 (germline): MGHDK, SYGVNS. Trimming cost V 5 bases and J 3 bases; bases outside gene matches: 7. CDR3 length: 14 amino acids. The CDR3: CASSQTDRNYEQYF. The CDR3 DNA is TGTGCCAGCAGTCAAACGGACAGGAACTACGAGCAGTACTTC.

The J gene is TRBJ1-3, the V gene TRBV7-9; 12 nucleotides match TRBD1. CDR1 and CDR2 (germline): SEHNR, FQNEAQ (reference sequence). With V trimmed by 5 bases and J by 0 bases, 11 bases remained unmatched. The CDR3 length is 19 residues. The CDR3 is CASSPGTGGNINSGNTIYF. In nucleotides, the CDR3 is TGTGCCAGCAGCCCCGGGACAGGGGGCAACATAAACTCTGGAAACACCATATATTTT.

This chain joins TRBV7-8 and TRBJ1-2; D unresolved. Germline CDR1 and CDR2: SGHVS and FQNEAQ. The CDR3 extends over 14 amino acids. Trimming cost V 5 bases and J 4 bases, with 14 bases left between them. CDR3 loop: CASSTRGQPYGYTF. The CDR3 region has the DNA TGTGCCAGCAGCACCCGGGGTCAGCCCTATGGCTACACCTTC.

V usage is TRBV7-2 and J usage is TRBJ1-1; D is ambiguous. The V gene lost 4 bases and the J gene lost 1 base, with 10 bases spanning the gap. CDR3 length equals 14 residues. Germline V gene lookup returns CDR1 SGHTA and CDR2 FQGNSA. CDR3 nucleotide sequence: TGTGCCAGCAGCTACTTGGAGAGGAACACTGAAGCTTTCTTT. Translation gives CASSYLERNTEAFF.